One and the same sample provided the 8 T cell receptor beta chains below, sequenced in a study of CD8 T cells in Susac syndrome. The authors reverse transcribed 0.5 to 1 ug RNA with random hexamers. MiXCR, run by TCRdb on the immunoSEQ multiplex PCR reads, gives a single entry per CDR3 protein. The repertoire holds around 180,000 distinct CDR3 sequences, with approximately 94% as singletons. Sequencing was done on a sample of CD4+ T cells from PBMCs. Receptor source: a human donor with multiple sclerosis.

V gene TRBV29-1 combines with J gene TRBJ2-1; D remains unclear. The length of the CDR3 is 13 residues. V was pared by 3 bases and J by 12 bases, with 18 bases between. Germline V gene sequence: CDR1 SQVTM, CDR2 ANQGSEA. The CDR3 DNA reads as TGCAGCGTTGACGTAAAGCTGTACGGAGTGCAGTTCTTC. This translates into CSVDVKLYGVQFF.

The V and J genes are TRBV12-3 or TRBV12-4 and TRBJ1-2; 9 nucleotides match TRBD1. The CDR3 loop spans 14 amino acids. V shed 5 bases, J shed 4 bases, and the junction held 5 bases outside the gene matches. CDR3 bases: TGTGCCAGCAGTACAGGGGGCAGTATCTATGGCTACACCTTC. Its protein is CASSTGGSIYGYTF.

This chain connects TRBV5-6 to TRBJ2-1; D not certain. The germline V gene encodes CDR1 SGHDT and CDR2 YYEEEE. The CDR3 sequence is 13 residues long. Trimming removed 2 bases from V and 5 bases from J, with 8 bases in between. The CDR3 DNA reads TGTGCCAGCAGCTTCGGGCAGAACAATGAGCAGTTCTTC. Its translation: CASSFGQNNEQFF.

CDR3 in DNA: TGTGCCAGTAGTCCGACACAGGGGGGATTGTACGACGAGCAGTACTTC. Translated: CASSPTQGGLYDEQYF. The V and J genes are TRBV19 and TRBJ2-7; 8 bases map to TRBD1. Trimming removed 5 bases from V and 5 bases from J; junction bases left unmatched: 14. The CDR3 length is 16 residues. The V gene's germline CDR1 is LNHDA and CDR2 SQIVND (reference sequence).

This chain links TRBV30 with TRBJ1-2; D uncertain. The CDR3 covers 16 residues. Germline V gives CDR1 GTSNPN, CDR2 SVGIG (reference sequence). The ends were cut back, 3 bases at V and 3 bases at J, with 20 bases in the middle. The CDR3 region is CAWRPPDLLRYYGYTF. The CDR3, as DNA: TGTGCCTGGAGACCTCCCGACCTACTCCGCTACTATGGCTACACCTTC. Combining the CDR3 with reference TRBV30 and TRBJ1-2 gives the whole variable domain SQTIHQWPATLVQPVGSPLSLECTVEGTSNPNLYWYRQAAGRGLQLLFYSVGIGQISSEVPQNLSASRPQDRQFILSSKKLLLSDSGFYLCAWRPPDLLRYYGYTFGSGTRLTVV.

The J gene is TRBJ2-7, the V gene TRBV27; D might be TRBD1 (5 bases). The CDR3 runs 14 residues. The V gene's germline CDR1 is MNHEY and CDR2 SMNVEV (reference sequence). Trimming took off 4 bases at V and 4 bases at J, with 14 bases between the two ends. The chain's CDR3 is CASSYREGAYEQYF. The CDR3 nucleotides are TGTGCCAGCAGTTACCGAGAAGGGGCTTACGAGCAGTACTTC.

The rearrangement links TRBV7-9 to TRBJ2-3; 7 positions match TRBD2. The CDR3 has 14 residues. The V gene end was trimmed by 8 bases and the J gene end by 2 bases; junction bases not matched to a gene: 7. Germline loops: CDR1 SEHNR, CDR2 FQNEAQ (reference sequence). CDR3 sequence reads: CASGRAGTTDTQYF. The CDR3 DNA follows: TGTGCCAGCGGGCGAGCGGGGACCACAGATACGCAGTATTTT.

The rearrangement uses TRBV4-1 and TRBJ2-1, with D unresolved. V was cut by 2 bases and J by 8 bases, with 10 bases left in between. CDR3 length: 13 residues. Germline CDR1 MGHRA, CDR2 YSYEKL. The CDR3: CASSQLTFDEQFF. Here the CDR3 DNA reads TGCGCCAGCAGCCAATTGACTTTCGATGAGCAGTTCTTC.